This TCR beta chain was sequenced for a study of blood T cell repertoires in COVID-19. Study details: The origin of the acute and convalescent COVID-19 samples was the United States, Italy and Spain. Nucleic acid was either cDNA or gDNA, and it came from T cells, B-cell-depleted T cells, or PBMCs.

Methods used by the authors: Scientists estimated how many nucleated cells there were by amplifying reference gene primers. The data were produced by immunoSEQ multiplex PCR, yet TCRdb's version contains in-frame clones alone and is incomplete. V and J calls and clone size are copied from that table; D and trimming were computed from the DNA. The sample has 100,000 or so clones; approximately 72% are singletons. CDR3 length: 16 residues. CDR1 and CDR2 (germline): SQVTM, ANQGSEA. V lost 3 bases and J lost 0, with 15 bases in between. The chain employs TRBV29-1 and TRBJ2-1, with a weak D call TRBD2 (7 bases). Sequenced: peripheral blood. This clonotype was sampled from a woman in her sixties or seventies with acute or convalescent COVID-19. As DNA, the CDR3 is TGCAGCGTTGATAGGGGGGGGGCCAGCTCCTACAATGAGCAGTTCTTC. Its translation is CSVDRGGASSYNEQFF.